This T cell receptor beta chain was retrieved from a study of blood T cell repertoires in COVID-19. Sequencing was performed with immunoSEQ multiplex PCR; in TCRdb, only in-frame clones are kept and a portion is missing. Of about 130,000 clones listed, approximately 90% were seen once; the top ten hold around 2.9%. Trimming removed 0 bases from V and 10 bases from J, with 10 bases in between. The CDR3 runs 13 residues. The germline V gene encodes CDR1 GTSNPN and CDR2 SVGIG (reference sequence). The source of this sequence is a man aged 60 to 75 with active or convalescent COVID-19. The rearrangement links TRBV30 to TRBJ1-6; D may be TRBD1 (6 bases). The sequencing input was peripheral blood. DNA for the CDR3: TGTGCCTGGAGTGTACAGGGTAAATCACCCCTCCACTTT. Its protein product is CAWSVQGKSPLHF.